This T cell receptor (beta chain) was recorded in a study of PD-L1 blockade in urothelial cancer. Looking at the study overall: About nine tenths of the roughly 30 patients were men with bladder-origin urothelial cancer. After treatment start, blood was analyzed at 3 weeks (second dose) and at 6 weeks. Across blood samples, T cells had a median count of 141,255. General study findings and limits: Durable benefit was linked to greater 3-week expansion of tumor-associated blood clones.

A remark on this clone: Its specificity is unknown.

Stated time point: pretreatment peripheral blood. The germline V gene encodes CDR1 SGHVS and CDR2 FQNEAQ. This CDR3 is 11 amino acids long. Deletions cut 8 bases from V and 3 bases from J, with 5 bases between. Assay used: immunoSEQ multiplex PCR; TCRdb lists only in-frame clones, some missing. The table records 40,000 to 55,000 clones, 86% of them present only once. V usage is TRBV7-8 and J usage is TRBJ1-3, with D uncertain. This TCR was recovered from a man between 60 and 75 years old with urothelial cancer. The sequenced sample was PBMCs, obtained around atezolizumab (anti-PD-L1) treatment. Here the CDR3 reads CASSSGNTIYF. The CDR3, as DNA: TGTGCCAGCTCGAGTGGAAACACCATATATTTT.